This T cell receptor beta chain is from a study of T cell repertoires in ileal Crohn's disease. Time point here: neoterminal ileum biopsy at postoperative endoscopy, about 6 months after surgery. The protocol was immunoSEQ multiplex PCR, while the TCRdb copy is restricted to in-frame clones and leaves out a portion. Here the sample spans 9,500 to 15,000 clones, 75% to 85% being singletons. Whole-study findings and limits: Endoscopic recurrence occurred in every patient whose clonality exceeded 26.8%. Compared with CD4 T cells, sorted CD8 cells carried more expanded clones.

The germline V gene has CDR1 SGHNT and CDR2 YENEEA. V lost 1 base to trimming and J lost 4 bases, with 11 bases between them. The CDR3 spans 16 residues. About this clone itself: The antigen remains unidentified.

The chain combines TRBV11-3 with TRBJ2-6; D might be TRBD2 (6 bases). The TCR sequence derives from an adult with Crohn's disease. The sample was ileal tissue. As DNA, the CDR3 is TGTGCCAGCAGCTTAGGTAGCGGTACGGGGGCCAACGTCCTGACTTTC. This translates into CASSLGSGTGANVLTF.